The subject of this entry is one T cell receptor beta chain. Only in-frame clones appear in the TCRdb table, and some are missing; sequencing was by immunoSEQ multiplex PCR. The table has about 2 million clones, roughly 95% seen once. This sample stems from a study of shared clonotypes between healthy human individuals. CDR1 and CDR2 from the germline V gene are MNHEY and SMNVEV (reference sequence). Trimming left V 4 bases short and J 3 bases short, with 8 bases between. The CDR3 consists of 13 residues. Only CD45RO-negative cells positively selected for CCR7 counted as naive CD8 cells, so terminally differentiated effector memory CD45RA+ cells were excluded.

This sequence originates from a man aged 18 to 30 in good health. Source material: naive CD8+ T cells sorted from blood. The chain combines TRBV27 with TRBJ2-3, with D unresolved. CDR3 loop: CASSSFSTDTQYF. DNA of the CDR3: TGTGCCAGCAGTTCCTTCTCGACAGATACGCAGTATTTT.